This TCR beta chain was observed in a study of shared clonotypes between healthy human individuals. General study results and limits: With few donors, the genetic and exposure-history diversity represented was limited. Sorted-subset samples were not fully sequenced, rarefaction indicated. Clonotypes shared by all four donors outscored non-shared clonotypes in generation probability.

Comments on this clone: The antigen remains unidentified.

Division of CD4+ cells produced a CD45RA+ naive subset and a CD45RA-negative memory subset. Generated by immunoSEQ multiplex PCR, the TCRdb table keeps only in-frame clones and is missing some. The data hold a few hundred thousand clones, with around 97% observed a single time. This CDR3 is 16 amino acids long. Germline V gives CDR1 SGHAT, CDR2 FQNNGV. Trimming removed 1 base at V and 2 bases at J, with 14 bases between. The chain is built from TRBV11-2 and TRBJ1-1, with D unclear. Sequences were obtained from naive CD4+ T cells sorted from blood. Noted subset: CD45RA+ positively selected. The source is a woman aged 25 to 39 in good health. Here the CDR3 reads CASSLGYRTINTEAFF. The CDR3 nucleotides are TGTGCCAGCAGCTTAGGCTACAGAACAATAAACACTGAAGCTTTCTTT.